Only one count was recorded for the clone carrying this T cell receptor beta chain. Its antigen is unknown. Primers: 60 Vbeta forward and 13 Jbeta reverse. Produced via immunoSEQ multiplex PCR; TCRdb's table is partial and in-frame only. The sample lists 150,000 or so clones, 80% seen once, with under 15% in the top ten. This entry is derived from a study of cytomegalovirus exposure and HLA in healthy donors. General study points: Cytomegalovirus-associated TCR beta chains were listed, numbering 150 to 200. In a later analysis, V- and J-gene trimming of beta chains associated with a DCLRE1C missense variant, replicated independently. Upon later analysis, TCR association rates were observed to vary by HLA locus, being highest for DRB1 and lowest for HLA-C.

Trimming cost V 6 bases and J 4 bases, with 15 bases left between them. Looked up from germline, CDR1 is MNHNY and CDR2 is SVGAGI (reference sequence). The CDR3 has 15 amino acids. The chain uses TRBV6-6 and TRBJ1-4; D uncertain. Sequencing input: PBMCs. This TCR was recovered from a woman between 40 and 50 years old in good health and CMV-seronegative. CDR3 coding DNA: TGTGCCAGCAGACCACACCGGGAGAGTAATGAAAAACTGTTTTTT. Protein sequence: CASRPHRESNEKLFF.